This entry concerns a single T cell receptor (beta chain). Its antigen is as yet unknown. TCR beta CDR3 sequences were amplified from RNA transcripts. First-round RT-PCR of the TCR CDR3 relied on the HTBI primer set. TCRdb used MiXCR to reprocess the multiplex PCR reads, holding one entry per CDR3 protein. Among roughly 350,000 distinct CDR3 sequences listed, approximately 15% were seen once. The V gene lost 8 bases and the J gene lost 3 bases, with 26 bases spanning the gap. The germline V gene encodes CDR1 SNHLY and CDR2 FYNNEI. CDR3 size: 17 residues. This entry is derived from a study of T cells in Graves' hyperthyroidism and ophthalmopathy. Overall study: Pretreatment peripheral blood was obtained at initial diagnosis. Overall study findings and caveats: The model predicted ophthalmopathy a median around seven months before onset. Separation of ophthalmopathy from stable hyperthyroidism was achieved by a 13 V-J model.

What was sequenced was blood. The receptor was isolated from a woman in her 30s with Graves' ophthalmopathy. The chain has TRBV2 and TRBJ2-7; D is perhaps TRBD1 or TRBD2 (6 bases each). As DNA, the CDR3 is TGTGCCAGCTCACTAAGGATAAGGGGGTCGGGAGACTACGAGCAGTACTTC. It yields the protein CASSLRIRGSGDYEQYF. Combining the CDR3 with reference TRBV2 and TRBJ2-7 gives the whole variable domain EPEVTQTPSHQVTQMGQEVILRCVPISNHLYFYWYRQILGQKVEFLVSFYNNEISEKSEIFDDQFSVERPDGSNFTLKIRSTKLEDSAMYFCASSLRIRGSGDYEQYFGPGTRLTVT.